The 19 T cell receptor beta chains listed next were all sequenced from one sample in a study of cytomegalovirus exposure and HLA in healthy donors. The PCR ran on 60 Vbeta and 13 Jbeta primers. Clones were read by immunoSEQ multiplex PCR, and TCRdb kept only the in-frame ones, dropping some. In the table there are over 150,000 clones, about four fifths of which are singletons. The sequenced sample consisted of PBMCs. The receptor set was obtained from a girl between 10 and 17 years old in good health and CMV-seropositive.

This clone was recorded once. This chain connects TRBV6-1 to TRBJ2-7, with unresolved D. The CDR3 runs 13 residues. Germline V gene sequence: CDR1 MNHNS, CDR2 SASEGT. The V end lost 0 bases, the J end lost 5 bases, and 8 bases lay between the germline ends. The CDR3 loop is CASSEALENEQYF. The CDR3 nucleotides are TGTGCCAGCAGTGAAGCGCTTGAGAACGAGCAGTACTTC.

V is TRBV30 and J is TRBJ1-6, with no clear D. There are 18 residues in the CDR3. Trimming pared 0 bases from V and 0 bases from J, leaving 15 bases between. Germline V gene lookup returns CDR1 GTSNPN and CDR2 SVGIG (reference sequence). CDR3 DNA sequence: TGTGCCTGGAGTGTCGCCAGCTACGGGAGCTCCTATAATTCACCCCTCCACTTT. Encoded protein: CAWSVASYGSSYNSPLHF.

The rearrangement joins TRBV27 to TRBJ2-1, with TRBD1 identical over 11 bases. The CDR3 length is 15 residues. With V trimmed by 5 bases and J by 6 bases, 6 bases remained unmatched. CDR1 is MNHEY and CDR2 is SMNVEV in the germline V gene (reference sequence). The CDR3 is CASSARDRGGNEQFF. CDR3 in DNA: TGTGCCAGCAGTGCCCGGGACAGGGGGGGCAATGAGCAGTTCTTC.

Written as DNA, the CDR3 is TGTGCCAGCAGCTTGGGGGGGACAGTTAATGAAAAACTGTTTTTT. Its translation: CASSLGGTVNEKLFF. The chain uses TRBV5-4 and TRBJ1-4, with 7 bases aligning to TRBD1. The length of the CDR3 is 15 residues. CDR1 and CDR2 (germline): SGHNT, YYREEE (reference sequence). Trimming cost V 0 bases and J 4 bases; bases outside gene matches: 3.

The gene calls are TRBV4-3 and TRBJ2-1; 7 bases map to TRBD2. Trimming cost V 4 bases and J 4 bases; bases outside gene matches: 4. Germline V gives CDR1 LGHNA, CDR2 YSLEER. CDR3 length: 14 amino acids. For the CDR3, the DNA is TGCGCCAGCAGCCCGAGCGGGGATTACAATGAGCAGTTCTTC. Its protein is CASSPSGDYNEQFF.

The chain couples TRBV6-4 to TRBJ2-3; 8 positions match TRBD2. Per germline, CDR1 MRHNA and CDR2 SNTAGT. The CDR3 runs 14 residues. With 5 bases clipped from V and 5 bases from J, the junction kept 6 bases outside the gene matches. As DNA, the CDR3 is TGTGCCAGCAGTAAATCCGGGACTAGAGATACGCAGTATTTT. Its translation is CASSKSGTRDTQYF.

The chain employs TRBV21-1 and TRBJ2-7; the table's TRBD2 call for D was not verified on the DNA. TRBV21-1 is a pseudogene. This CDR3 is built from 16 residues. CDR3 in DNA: TGTGCCAGCAGCCTGAGGGGGGGTGTAGGAGCCTACGAGCAGTACTTC. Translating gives CASSLRGGVGAYEQYF.

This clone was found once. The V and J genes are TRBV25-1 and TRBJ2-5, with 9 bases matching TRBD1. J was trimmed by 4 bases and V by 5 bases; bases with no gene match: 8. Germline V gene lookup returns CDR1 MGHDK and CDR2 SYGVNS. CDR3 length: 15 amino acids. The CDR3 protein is CASSPGTGSVETQYF. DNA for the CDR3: TGTGCCAGCAGTCCCGGGACAGGGTCAGTAGAGACCCAGTACTTC.

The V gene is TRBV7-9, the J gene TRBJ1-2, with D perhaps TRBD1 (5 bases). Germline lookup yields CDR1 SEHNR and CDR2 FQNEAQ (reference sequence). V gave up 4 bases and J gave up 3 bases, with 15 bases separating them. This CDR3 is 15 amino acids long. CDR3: CASSSRERGHYGYTF. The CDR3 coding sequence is TGTGCCAGCAGCTCACGTGAAAGGGGCCACTATGGCTACACCTTC.

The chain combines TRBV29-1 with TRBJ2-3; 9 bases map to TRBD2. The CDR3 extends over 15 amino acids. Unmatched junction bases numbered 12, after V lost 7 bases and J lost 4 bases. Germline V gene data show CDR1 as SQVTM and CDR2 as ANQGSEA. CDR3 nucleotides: TGCAGCGGTGGACGGGCGGGGGGGCCGGCAGATACGCAGTATTTT. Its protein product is CSGGRAGGPADTQYF.

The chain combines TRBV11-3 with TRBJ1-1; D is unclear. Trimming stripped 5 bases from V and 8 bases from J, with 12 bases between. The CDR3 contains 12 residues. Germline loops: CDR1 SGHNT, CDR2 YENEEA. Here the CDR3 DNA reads TGTGCCAGCAGCCCATTCGGGGTAGAAGCTTTCTTT. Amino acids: CASSPFGVEAFF.

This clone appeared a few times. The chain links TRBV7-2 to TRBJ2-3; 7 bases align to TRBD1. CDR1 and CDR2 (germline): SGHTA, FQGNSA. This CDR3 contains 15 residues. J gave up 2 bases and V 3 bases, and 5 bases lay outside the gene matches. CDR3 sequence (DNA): TGTGCCAGCAGCTTTGGACAGGCTCCCACAGATACGCAGTATTTT. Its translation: CASSFGQAPTDTQYF.

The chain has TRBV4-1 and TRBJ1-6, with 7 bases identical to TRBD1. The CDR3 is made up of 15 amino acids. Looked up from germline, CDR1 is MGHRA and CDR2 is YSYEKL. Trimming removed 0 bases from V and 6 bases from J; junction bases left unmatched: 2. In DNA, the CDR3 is TGCGCCAGCAGCCAAGAAACAGGGGTTAATTCACCCCTCCACTTT. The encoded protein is CASSQETGVNSPLHF.

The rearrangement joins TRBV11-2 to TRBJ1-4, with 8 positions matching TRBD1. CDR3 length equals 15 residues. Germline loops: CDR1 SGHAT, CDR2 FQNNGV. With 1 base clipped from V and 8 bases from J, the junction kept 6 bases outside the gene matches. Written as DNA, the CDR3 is TGTGCCAGCAGCTTAGGGACAGGGAGGGTGGAAAAACTGTTTTTT. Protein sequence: CASSLGTGRVEKLFF.

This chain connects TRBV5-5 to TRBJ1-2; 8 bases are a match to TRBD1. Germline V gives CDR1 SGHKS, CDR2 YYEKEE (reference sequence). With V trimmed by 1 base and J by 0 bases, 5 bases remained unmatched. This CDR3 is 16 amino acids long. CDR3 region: CASSLKQGDPNYGYTF. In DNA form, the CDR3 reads TGTGCCAGCAGCTTGAAACAGGGGGACCCTAACTATGGCTACACCTTC. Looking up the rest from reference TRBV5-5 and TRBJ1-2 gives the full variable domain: DAGVTQSPTHLIKTRGQQVTLRCSPISGHKSVSWYQQVLGQGPQFIFQYYEKEERGRGNFPDRFSARQFPNYSSELNVNALLLGDSALYLCASSLKQGDPNYGYTFGSGTRLTVV.

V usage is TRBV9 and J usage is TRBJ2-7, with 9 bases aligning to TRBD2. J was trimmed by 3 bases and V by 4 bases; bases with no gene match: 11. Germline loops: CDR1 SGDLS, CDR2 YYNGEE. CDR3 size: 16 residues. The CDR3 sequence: CASSPAGQRGVYEQYF. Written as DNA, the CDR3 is TGTGCCAGCAGCCCAGCGGGTCAGCGGGGGGTCTACGAGCAGTACTTC.

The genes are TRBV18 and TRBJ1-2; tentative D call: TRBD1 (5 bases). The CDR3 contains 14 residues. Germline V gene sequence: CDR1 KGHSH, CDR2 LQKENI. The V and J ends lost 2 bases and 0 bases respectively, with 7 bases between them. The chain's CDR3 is CASSPGAANYGYTF. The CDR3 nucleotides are TGTGCCAGCTCACCAGGGGCGGCTAACTATGGCTACACCTTC.

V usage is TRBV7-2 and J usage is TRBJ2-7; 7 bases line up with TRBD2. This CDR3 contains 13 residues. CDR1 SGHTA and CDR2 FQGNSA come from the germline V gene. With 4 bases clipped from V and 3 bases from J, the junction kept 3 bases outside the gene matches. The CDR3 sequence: CASSSGGFYEQYF. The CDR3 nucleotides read TGTGCCAGCAGCTCCGGGGGGTTCTACGAGCAGTACTTC.

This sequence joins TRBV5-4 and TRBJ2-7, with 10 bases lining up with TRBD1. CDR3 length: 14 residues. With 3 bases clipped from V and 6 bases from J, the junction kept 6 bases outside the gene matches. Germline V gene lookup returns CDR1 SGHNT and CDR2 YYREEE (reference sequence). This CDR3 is CASSWGDRGSEQYF. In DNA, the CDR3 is TGTGCCAGCAGCTGGGGGGACAGGGGAAGCGAGCAGTACTTC.